Given below is one TCR beta chain in context. The target antigen is unknown. These data originate in a study of CXCR3-negative and CXCR3-positive naive CD8 T cells. The wider study: Per-library TRB read counts averaged about 1.5 +/- 0.3 million, adding up to about 150 million in total. Broader study findings: Memory cells showed distinct TRBV-TRBJ patterns, while the two naive subsets matched. Whereas both naive subsets had comparably high diversity, memory CD8+ cells had much lower diversity.

With some 310,000 cells each, the CD8+ T cell subsets were individually sorted in triplicate. Libraries were UMI-labeled 5' RACE TRB cDNA. TCRdb re-called the 5' RACE reads and gives one entry per CDR3 protein, without DNA. This sample's table reports about 56,000 distinct CDR3 sequences. CDR3 size: 14 residues. Per the germline V gene, CDR1 is DFQATT and CDR2 is SNEGSKA (reference sequence). The genes are TRBV20-1 and TRBJ2-7; the TRBD1 assignment by TCRdb is unverifiable without DNA. The specimen was memory CD8+ T cells from blood. This clonotype was sampled from a human donor in good health. Some clones in this sample may be carry-over from other donors' samples. This CDR3 reads CSASPRDREYEQYF.